The 9 T cell receptor beta chains in this list originate from one sample, sequenced in a study of blood T cell repertoires in COVID-19 (dated by TCRdb to the early 2020s). The library was built by means of the immunoSEQ multiplex PCR assay. Here the immuneACCESS table is served through TCRdb, limited to in-frame sequences with V and J called. Missing clones are a known gap in these copies; in checked studies unresolved V genes cover under half, and the rest lacks a known reason. In all, the sample holds tens of thousands of clones, and over 75% of those were seen once. The leading ten clones occupy about 3% of the sample. Source material: peripheral blood. The receptors come from a woman at least 80 years old with COVID-19, enrolled during active disease.

The rearrangement links TRBV7-2 to TRBJ2-1; tentative D call: TRBD2 (5 bases). Trimming left V 1 base short and J 5 bases short, with 9 bases between. The length of the CDR3 is 14 residues. Germline assignment: CDR1 SGHTA and CDR2 FQGNSA. CDR3 sequence: CASSLGFGDNEQFF. For the CDR3, the DNA is TGTGCCAGCAGCTTAGGATTCGGGGACAATGAGCAGTTCTTC.

The genes are TRBV29-1 and TRBJ1-2, with D unresolved. The CDR3 runs 12 residues. The germline V gene has CDR1 SQVTM and CDR2 ANQGSEA. The V gene lost 2 bases and the J gene lost 4 bases, with 8 bases spanning the gap. CDR3 bases: TGCAGCGTTGAACGCGGCAGCTATGGCTACACCTTC. Amino acid sequence: CSVERGSYGYTF. Full variable domain (remainder filled in from reference TRBV29-1 and TRBJ1-2): SAVISQKPSRDICQRGTSLTIQCQVDSQVTMMFWYRQQPGQSLTLIATANQGSEATYESGFVIDKFPISRPNLTFSTLTVSNMSPEDSSIYLCSVERGSYGYTFGSGTRLTVV.

V and J are TRBV6-5 and TRBJ1-2, with a tentative D call TRBD1 (6 bases). The CDR3 length is 11 residues. Per the germline V gene, CDR1 is MNHEY and CDR2 is SVGAGI. V was shortened by 11 bases and J by 2 bases, with 9 bases between the two germline ends. For the CDR3, the DNA is TGTGCCGCAGGACAGAACTATGGCTACACCTTC. This encodes CAAGQNYGYTF.

The chain joins TRBV18 to TRBJ1-5, with TRBD1 identical over 10 bases. The CDR3 is 19 residues long. V gave up 2 bases and J gave up 3 bases; unmatched junction bases: 13. Germline V gene lookup returns CDR1 KGHSH and CDR2 LQKENI. Here the CDR3 reads CASSPTSWGTGDFNQPQHF. For the CDR3, the DNA is TGTGCCAGCTCACCAACTTCCTGGGGGACAGGGGACTTCAATCAGCCCCAGCATTTT.

V is TRBV28 and J is TRBJ2-7, with 8 bases fitting TRBD2. Trimming cost V 4 bases and J 4 bases; bases outside gene matches: 15. The CDR3 spans 17 residues. Germline assignment: CDR1 MDHEN and CDR2 SYDVKM. The CDR3 DNA is TGTGCCAGCAGTTCGAGCATTCGGGCGGGAGGCGGATACGAGCAGTACTTC. Translated: CASSSSIRAGGGYEQYF.

This rearrangement joins TRBV9 to TRBJ2-4; 9 nucleotides align to TRBD1. Per germline, CDR1 SGDLS and CDR2 YYNGEE. The ends lost 3 bases at V and 0 bases at J; junction bases unmatched: 10. The CDR3 sequence is 18 residues long. The chain's CDR3 is CASSGIVPGQGAKNIQYF. The DNA of the CDR3 is TGTGCCAGCAGCGGAATAGTTCCGGGACAGGGAGCCAAAAACATTCAGTACTTC.

The CDR3 spells CASSPLSGRGSSGANVLTF. The CDR3 nucleotides are TGTGCCAGCTCACCATTGTCCGGCAGGGGGAGCTCTGGGGCCAACGTCCTGACTTTC. The rearrangement uses TRBV18 and TRBJ2-6, with 7 bases aligning to TRBD1. CDR1 is KGHSH, CDR2 LQKENI, per germline. This CDR3 spans 19 amino acids. V shed 2 bases, J shed 0 bases, and the junction held 10 bases outside the gene matches. Looking up the rest from reference TRBV18 and TRBJ2-6 gives the full variable domain: NAGVMQNPRHLVRRRGQEARLRCSPMKGHSHVYWYRQLPEEGLKFMVYLQKENIIDESGMPKERFSAEFPKEGPSILRIQQVVRGDSAAYFCASSPLSGRGSSGANVLTFGAGSRLTVL.

The J gene is TRBJ2-5, the V gene TRBV19, with a weak D call TRBD1 (5 bases). Germline CDR1 LNHDA, CDR2 SQIVND (reference sequence). The CDR3 is made up of 13 amino acids. V was trimmed by 4 bases and J by 3 bases, leaving 9 bases between them. This CDR3 is CASSNDRKETQYF. The CDR3 DNA reads TGTGCCAGTAGTAATGACAGAAAAGAGACCCAGTACTTC. Variable domain in full (rest from reference TRBV19 and TRBJ2-5): DGGITQSPKYLFRKEGQNVTLSCEQNLNHDAMYWYRQDPGQGLRLIYYSQIVNDFQKGDIAEGYSVSREKKESFPLTVTSAQKNPTAFYLCASSNDRKETQYFGPGTRLLVL.

V gene TRBV24-1 combines with J gene TRBJ1-2; 7 bases map to TRBD1. The CDR3 runs 15 residues. Germline trimming cut 3 bases from V and 4 bases from J; bases unmatched to any gene: 7. From germline, CDR1 is KGHDR and CDR2 SFDVKD. The DNA of the CDR3 is TGTGCCACCAGTGATCGGCGTACAGGGGCCTATGGCTACACCTTC. Its protein product is CATSDRRTGAYGYTF.